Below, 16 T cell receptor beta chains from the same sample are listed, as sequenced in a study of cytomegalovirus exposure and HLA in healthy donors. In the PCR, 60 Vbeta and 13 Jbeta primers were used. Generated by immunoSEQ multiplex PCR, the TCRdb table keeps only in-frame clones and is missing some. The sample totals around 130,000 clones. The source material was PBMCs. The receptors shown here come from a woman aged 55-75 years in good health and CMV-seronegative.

The CDR3 nucleotides are TGTGCCAGCAGTCCCCCCAGACAGGGAACCTACACTGAAGCTTTCTTT. Protein product: CASSPPRQGTYTEAFF. The chain joins TRBV28 to TRBJ1-1, with TRBD1 matching 7 bases. The V and J ends lost 5 bases and 3 bases, in that order; junction bases with no gene match: 12. Germline-derived CDR1 and CDR2 are MDHEN and SYDVKM. The CDR3 loop spans 16 amino acids. The full variable domain, with the rest looked up from reference TRBV28 and TRBJ1-1, is DVKVTQSSRYLVKRTGEKVFLECVQDMDHENMFWYRQDPGLGLRLIYFSYDVKMKEKGDIPEGYSVSREKKERFSLILESASTNQTSMYLCASSPPRQGTYTEAFFGQGTRLTVV.

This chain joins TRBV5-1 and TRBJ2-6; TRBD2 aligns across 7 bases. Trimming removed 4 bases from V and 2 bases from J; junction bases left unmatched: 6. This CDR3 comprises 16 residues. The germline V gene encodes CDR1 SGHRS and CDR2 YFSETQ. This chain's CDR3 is CASSLITSAGANVLTF. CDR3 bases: TGCGCCAGCAGCCTCATCACTAGCGCTGGGGCCAACGTCCTGACTTTC.

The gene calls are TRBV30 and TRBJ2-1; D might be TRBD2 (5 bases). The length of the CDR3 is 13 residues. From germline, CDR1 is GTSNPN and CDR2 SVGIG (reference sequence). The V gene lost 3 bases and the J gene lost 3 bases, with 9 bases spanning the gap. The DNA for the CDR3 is TGTGCCTGGAGGAGGGCCGGCTACAATGAGCAGTTCTTC. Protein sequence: CAWRRAGYNEQFF.

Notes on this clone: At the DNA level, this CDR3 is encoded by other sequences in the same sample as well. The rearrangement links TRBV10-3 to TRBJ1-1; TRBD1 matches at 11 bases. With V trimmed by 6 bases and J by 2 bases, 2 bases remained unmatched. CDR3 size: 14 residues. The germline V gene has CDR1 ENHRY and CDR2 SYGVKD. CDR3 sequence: CAISRTGGNTEAFF. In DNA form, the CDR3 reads TGTGCCATCAGCCGGACAGGGGGCAACACTGAAGCTTTCTTT.

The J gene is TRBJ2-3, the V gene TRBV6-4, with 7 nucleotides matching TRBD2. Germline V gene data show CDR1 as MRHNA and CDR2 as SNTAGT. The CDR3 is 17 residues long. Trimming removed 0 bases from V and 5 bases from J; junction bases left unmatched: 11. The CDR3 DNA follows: TGTGCCAGCAGTGACTCGATCGCTAGCGGAGGTAAAGATACGCAGTATTTT. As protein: CASSDSIASGGKDTQYF.

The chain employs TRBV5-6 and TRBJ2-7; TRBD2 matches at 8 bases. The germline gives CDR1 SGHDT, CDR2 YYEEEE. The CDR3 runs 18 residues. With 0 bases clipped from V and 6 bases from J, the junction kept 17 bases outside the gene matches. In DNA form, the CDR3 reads TGTGCCAGCAGCTTGGCCTTGGGGCTGGCGGGAGGACCTCTCGAGCAGTACTTC. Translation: CASSLALGLAGGPLEQYF.

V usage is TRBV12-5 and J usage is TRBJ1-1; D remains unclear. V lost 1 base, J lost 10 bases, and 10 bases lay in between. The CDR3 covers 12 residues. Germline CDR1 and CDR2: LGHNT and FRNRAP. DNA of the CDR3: TGTGCTAGTGGTTTGGCCTTAGATCGAGCTTTCTTT. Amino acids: CASGLALDRAFF.

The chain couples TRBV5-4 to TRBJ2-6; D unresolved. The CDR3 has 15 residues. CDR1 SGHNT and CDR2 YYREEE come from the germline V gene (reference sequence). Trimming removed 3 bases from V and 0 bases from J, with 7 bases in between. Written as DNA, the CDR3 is TGTGCCAGCAGCTCCCAGGTCTCTGGGGCCAACGTCCTGACTTTC. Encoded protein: CASSSQVSGANVLTF.

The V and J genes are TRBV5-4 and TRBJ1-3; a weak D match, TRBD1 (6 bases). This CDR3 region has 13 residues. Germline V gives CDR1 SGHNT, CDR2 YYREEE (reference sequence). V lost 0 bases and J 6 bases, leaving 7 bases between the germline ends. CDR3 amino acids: CASSLAGVNTIYF. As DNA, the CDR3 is TGTGCCAGCAGCTTGGCAGGGGTAAACACCATATATTTT.

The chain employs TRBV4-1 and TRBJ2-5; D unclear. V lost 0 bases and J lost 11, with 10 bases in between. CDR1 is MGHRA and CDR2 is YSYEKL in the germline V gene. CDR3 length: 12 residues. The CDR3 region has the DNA TGCGCCAGCAGCCAAGACTCGGTACTGCAGTACTTC. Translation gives CASSQDSVLQYF.

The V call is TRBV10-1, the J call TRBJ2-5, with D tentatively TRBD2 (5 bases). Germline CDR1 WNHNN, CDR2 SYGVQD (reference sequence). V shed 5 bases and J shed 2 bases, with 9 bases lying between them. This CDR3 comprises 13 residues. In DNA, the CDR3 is TGCGCCAGCAGTTGGGGAGAACAAGAGACCCAGTACTTC. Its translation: CASSWGEQETQYF.

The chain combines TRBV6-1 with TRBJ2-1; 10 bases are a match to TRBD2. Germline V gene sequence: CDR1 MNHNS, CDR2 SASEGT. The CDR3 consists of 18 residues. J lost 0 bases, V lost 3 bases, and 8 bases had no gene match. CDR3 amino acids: CASSDTSGTRSSYNEQFF. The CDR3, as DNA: TGTGCCAGCAGTGATACTAGCGGGACCCGGAGCTCCTACAATGAGCAGTTCTTC.

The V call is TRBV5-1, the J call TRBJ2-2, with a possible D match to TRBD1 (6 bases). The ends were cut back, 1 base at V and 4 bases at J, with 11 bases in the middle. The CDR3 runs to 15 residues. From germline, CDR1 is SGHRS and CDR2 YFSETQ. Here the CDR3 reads CASSLQGRFTGELFF. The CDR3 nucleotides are TGCGCCAGCAGCTTGCAGGGGCGTTTCACCGGGGAGCTGTTTTTT. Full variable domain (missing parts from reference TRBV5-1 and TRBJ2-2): KAGVTQTPRYLIKTRGQQVTLSCSPISGHRSVSWYQQTPGQGLQFLFEYFSETQRNKGNFPGRFSGRQFSNSRSEMNVSTLELGDSALYLCASSLQGRFTGELFFGEGSRLTVL.

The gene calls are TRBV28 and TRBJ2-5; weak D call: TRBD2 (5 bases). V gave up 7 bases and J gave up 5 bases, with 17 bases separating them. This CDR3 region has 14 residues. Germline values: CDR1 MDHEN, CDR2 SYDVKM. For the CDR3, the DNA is TGTGCCAGCATCAAACGTCTGGGCGGGGAGACCCAGTACTTC. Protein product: CASIKRLGGETQYF.

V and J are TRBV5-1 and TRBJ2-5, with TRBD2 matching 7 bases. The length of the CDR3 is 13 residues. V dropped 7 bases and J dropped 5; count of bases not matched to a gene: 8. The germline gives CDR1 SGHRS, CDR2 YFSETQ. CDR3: CASRLGTTETQYF. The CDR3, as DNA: TGCGCCAGCCGCCTTGGGACTACCGAGACCCAGTACTTC.

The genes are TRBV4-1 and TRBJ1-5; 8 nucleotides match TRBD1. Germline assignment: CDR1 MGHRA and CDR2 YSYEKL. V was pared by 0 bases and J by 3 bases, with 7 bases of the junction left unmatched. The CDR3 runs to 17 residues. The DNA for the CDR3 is TGCGCCAGCAGCCAAGAAACACAGGGGGGACCCAATCAGCCCCAGCATTTT. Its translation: CASSQETQGGPNQPQHF.